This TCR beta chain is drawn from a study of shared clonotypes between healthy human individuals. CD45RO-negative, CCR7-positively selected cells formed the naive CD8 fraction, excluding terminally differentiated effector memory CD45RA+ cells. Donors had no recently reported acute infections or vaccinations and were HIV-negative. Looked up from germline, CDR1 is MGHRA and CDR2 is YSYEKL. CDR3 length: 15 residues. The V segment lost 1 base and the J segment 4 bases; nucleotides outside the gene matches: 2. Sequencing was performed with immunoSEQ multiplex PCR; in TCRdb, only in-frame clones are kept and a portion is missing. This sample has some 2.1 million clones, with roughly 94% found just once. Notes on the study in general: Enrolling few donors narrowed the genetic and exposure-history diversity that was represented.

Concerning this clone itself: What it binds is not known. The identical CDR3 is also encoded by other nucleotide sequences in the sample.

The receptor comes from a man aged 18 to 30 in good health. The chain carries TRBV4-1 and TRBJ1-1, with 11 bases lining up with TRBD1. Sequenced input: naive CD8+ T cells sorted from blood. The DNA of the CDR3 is TGCGCCAGCAGCCAAGCCGGGACAGGGGGCACTGAAGCTTTCTTT. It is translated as CASSQAGTGGTEAFF.